This T cell receptor (beta chain) was retrieved from a study of graft-versus-host responses after intestinal transplantation. TCRdb's copy holds only in-frame clones and misses some; the assay was immunoSEQ multiplex PCR. Of about 25,000 clones in the sample, approximately 40% were seen once. This clone was seen a handful of times. V was shortened by 1 base and J by 0 bases, with 9 bases between the two germline ends. In germline, CDR1 is SEHNR, CDR2 FQNEAQ (reference sequence). The CDR3 loop spans 15 amino acids. V usage is TRBV7-9 and J usage is TRBJ1-1; no clear D gene. The source is a human patient who received an intestinal transplant. Source: alloreactive CD4+ T cells from a mixed lymphocyte reaction culture, taken before intestinal transplant. The subset is: CFSE-low proliferating T cells sorted from approximately 6-day pre-transplant mixed lymphocyte reaction (GvH or HvG direction). CDR3 DNA: TGTGCCAGCAGCTTAGGGTCACAGCTGAACACTGAAGCTTTCTTT. It is translated as CASSLGSQLNTEAFF.